This entry lists 22 T cell receptor beta chains sequenced from one sample in a study of blood T cell repertoires in COVID-19. Profiled with immunoSEQ multiplex PCR; TCRdb holds only in-frame clones, not every one. The sample consists of 130,000 or so clones, about four fifths of them appearing once. The sample comprised peripheral blood. These receptors came from a man aged 30 to 39 with COVID-19, enrolled during active disease.

The chain employs TRBV27 and TRBJ2-2; TRBD1 matches at 8 bases. CDR1 is MNHEY and CDR2 is SMNVEV in the germline V gene (reference sequence). CDR3 length equals 15 residues. With V trimmed by 8 bases and J by 5 bases, 10 bases remained unmatched. The CDR3 loop reads CASHLLQGDTGELFF. The CDR3 DNA is TGTGCCAGCCATCTCCTACAGGGGGATACCGGGGAGCTGTTTTTT.

The V call is TRBV6-5, the J call TRBJ1-3, with D maybe TRBD1 (6 bases). V dropped 6 bases and J dropped 11 bases, with 17 bases sitting between them. CDR1 and CDR2 (germline): MNHEY, SVGAGI. The CDR3 covers 13 residues. Here the CDR3 reads CASSNSPGQAIYF. In DNA, the CDR3 is TGTGCCAGCAGCAACTCCCCGGGACAAGCCATATATTTT.

The chain links TRBV11-3 to TRBJ2-1; perhaps TRBD2 as D (7 bases). The V end lost 5 bases, the J end lost 15 bases, and 17 bases lay between the germline ends. The CDR3 runs to 12 residues. In germline, CDR1 is SGHNT, CDR2 YENEEA. The DNA of the CDR3 is TGTGCCAGCAGCCGGGGGGCCTTGGAGGGGTTCTTC. Amino acids: CASSRGALEGFF.

The rearrangement uses TRBV13 and TRBJ2-1, with D perhaps TRBD2 (7 bases). Germline-derived CDR1 and CDR2 are PRHDT and FYEKMQ (reference sequence). Deletions cut 0 bases from V and 8 bases from J, with 20 bases between. The CDR3 is 17 residues long. The CDR3: CASSLGGEGGGLDEQFF. DNA for the CDR3: TGTGCCAGCAGCTTAGGCGGCGAGGGAGGGGGGCTAGATGAGCAGTTCTTC.

This chain connects TRBV12-5 to TRBJ2-1, with 10 nucleotides matching TRBD1. The germline CDR1 and CDR2 sequences are LGHNT and FRNRAP. The V and J ends lost 6 bases and 4 bases, in that order; junction bases with no gene match: 6. The CDR3 runs 15 residues. CDR3 in amino acids: CASGPDRGLYNEQFF. In nucleotides, the CDR3 is TGTGCTAGTGGACCAGACAGGGGGCTTTACAATGAGCAGTTCTTC.

This clone was picked up one time. This sequence joins TRBV30 and TRBJ2-5; D call uncertain. With 0 bases removed from V and 5 bases from J, the gap between germline ends came to 16 bases. CDR1 and CDR2 from the germline V gene are GTSNPN and SVGIG (reference sequence). This CDR3 spans 15 amino acids. CDR3 bases: TGTGCCTGGAGTGTAACCAACCGGGTTGGGGAGACCCAGTACTTC. Translating it yields CAWSVTNRVGETQYF.

This chain joins TRBV5-1 and TRBJ2-7; tentative D call: TRBD2 (7 bases). Germline V lookup: CDR1 SGHRS, CDR2 YFSETQ. Trimming took off 0 bases at V and 3 bases at J, with 13 bases between the two ends. This CDR3 has 15 residues. The CDR3 DNA is TGCGCCAGCAGCTTGGATCTCGGGGGGCTCTACGAGCAGTACTTC. Amino acid sequence: CASSLDLGGLYEQYF.

This clone appeared a few times. This CDR3 is CASSPGSLGELFF. The CDR3 region has the DNA TGTGCCAGCAGCCCCGGGAGTCTCGGGGAGCTGTTTTTT. The chain recombines TRBV7-9 with TRBJ2-2; D possibly corresponds to TRBD2 (6 bases). V dropped 5 bases and J dropped 7 bases, with 11 bases sitting between them. Germline V gene sequence: CDR1 SEHNR, CDR2 FQNEAQ (reference sequence). The CDR3 loop spans 13 amino acids.

This chain uses TRBV4-2 with TRBJ2-5; 10 nucleotides agree with TRBD2. The CDR3 spans 16 residues. The junction had 8 bases not matched to a gene; V was cut back by 2 bases and J by 5 bases. Germline V gene sequence: CDR1 LGHNA, CDR2 YNFKEQ. CDR3 nucleotides: TGTGCCAGCAGCCAACCCCGAGGAGCGGGAGGGGAGACCCAGTACTTC. It codes for CASSQPRGAGGETQYF.

The chain carries TRBV7-9 and TRBJ2-1; 16 bases match TRBD2. The CDR3 extends over 15 amino acids. With V trimmed by 5 bases and J by 15 bases, 10 bases remained unmatched. CDR1 and CDR2 from the germline V gene are SEHNR and FQNEAQ (reference sequence). CDR3 residues: CASSEAGLAGGRGFF. CDR3 coding DNA: TGTGCCAGCAGCGAAGCGGGACTAGCGGGAGGGAGGGGGTTCTTC.

This chain joins TRBV19 and TRBJ2-2, with 9 bases that match TRBD2. Germline V gives CDR1 LNHDA, CDR2 SQIVND (reference sequence). The CDR3 covers 15 residues. Trimming at V came to 5 bases and at J to 6 bases, leaving 7 bases not matched to a gene. Here the CDR3 DNA reads TGTGCCAGTAGTCGGGTAGCGGGAGCTGCCGGGGAGCTGTTTTTT. The encoded protein is CASSRVAGAAGELFF.

The genes are TRBV4-2 and TRBJ2-6; no clear D gene. The CDR3 consists of 16 residues. Germline CDR1 LGHNA, CDR2 YNFKEQ. Between the trimmed V and J ends, which lost 0 bases and 3 bases, there was a span of 9 bases. As DNA, the CDR3 is TGTGCCAGCAGCCAAGACCTGCGGTTTGGGGCCAACGTCCTGACTTTC. Its translation is CASSQDLRFGANVLTF.

This clone was recorded once. The chain carries TRBV10-1 and TRBJ2-5, with 7 bases lining up with TRBD1. The CDR3 is made up of 15 amino acids. Germline CDR1 and CDR2: WNHNN and SYGVQD (reference sequence). J gave up 0 bases and V 5 bases, and 6 bases lay outside the gene matches. This chain's CDR3 is CASSPGQKYQETQYF. The CDR3 coding sequence is TGCGCCAGCAGTCCGGGACAGAAGTACCAAGAGACCCAGTACTTC.

This rearrangement joins TRBV30 to TRBJ2-3; 14 bases are a match to TRBD2. Germline loops: CDR1 GTSNPN, CDR2 SVGIG (reference sequence). The CDR3 is 18 amino acids. The V and J ends lost 7 bases and 4 bases, in that order; junction bases with no gene match: 16. CDR3 in DNA: TGTGCCTTTCAAACTCGTCCCGGGACTAGCGGGAGCGCAGATACGCAGTATTTT. Its protein product is CAFQTRPGTSGSADTQYF.

This rearrangement joins TRBV9 to TRBJ2-3; D uncertain. The CDR3 sequence is 18 residues long. V was cut by 4 bases and J by 0 bases, with 21 bases left in between. Germline V gene sequence: CDR1 SGDLS, CDR2 YYNGEE. DNA of the CDR3: TGTGCCAGCAGCTCAAGCAGGTCGAAGAGTCCTAGCACAGATACGCAGTATTTT. This sequence encodes CASSSSRSKSPSTDTQYF.

The chain links TRBV10-1 to TRBJ1-5; D uncertain. The germline CDR1 and CDR2 sequences are WNHNN and SYGVQD (reference sequence). The CDR3 spans 13 residues. Trimming took 0 bases from V and 3 from J, leaving 3 bases between them. In DNA, the CDR3 is TGCGCCAGCAGTGAGTCCCACAATCAGCCCCAGCATTTT. It translates to CASSESHNQPQHF.

V is TRBV6-6 and J is TRBJ1-2; possibly TRBD1 for D (5 bases). The V end lost 5 bases, the J end lost 6 bases, and 13 bases lay between the germline ends. This CDR3 spans 13 amino acids. Looked up from germline, CDR1 is MNHNY and CDR2 is SVGAGI (reference sequence). The CDR3 region is CASSPTGKNGYTF. CDR3 DNA sequence: TGTGCCAGCAGTCCTACAGGAAAGAATGGCTACACCTTC.

Concerning this clone: Within the sample, other DNA sequences also encode this same CDR3. V and J are TRBV18 and TRBJ2-7; TRBD2 matches 11 bases. The germline V gene encodes CDR1 KGHSH and CDR2 LQKENI. V lost 3 bases, J lost 4 bases, and 2 bases stayed unmatched. The CDR3 has 14 amino acids. The CDR3 reads CASSPTSGSYEQYF. The CDR3 bases are TGTGCCAGCTCACCCACTAGCGGGAGTTACGAGCAGTACTTC.

Concerning this clone itself: Its ends do not fully match the called genes, so a read error is possible. The chain links TRBV5-4 to TRBJ2-2; 11 nucleotides agree with TRBD1. CDR3 size: 16 residues. CDR1 is SGHNT, CDR2 YYREEE, per germline (reference sequence). The CDR3 DNA follows: TGTGCCAGCAGCTTCGGACAGGGGGCGAAGACCGGGGAGCTGTTTTTT. Translated, it gives CASSFGQGAKTGELFF.

The J gene is TRBJ2-3, the V gene TRBV11-3; D might be TRBD2 (5 bases). Per germline, CDR1 SGHNT and CDR2 YENEEA. The ends were cut back, 1 base at V and 11 bases at J, with 10 bases in the middle. The CDR3 extends over 12 amino acids. The CDR3 loop is CASSLAGKGQYF. In nucleotides, the CDR3 is TGTGCCAGCAGCTTAGCGGGGAAGGGGCAGTATTTT.

This clone was counted a few times. V is TRBV11-2 and J is TRBJ2-1; 7 positions match TRBD2. The V segment lost 1 base and the J segment 8 bases; nucleotides outside the gene matches: 8. Germline loops: CDR1 SGHAT, CDR2 FQNNGV. CDR3 length: 15 residues. The CDR3 coding sequence is TGTGCCAGCAGCTTAGCGGGCGCGGGAGATCATGAGCAGTTCTTC. Amino acids: CASSLAGAGDHEQFF.

V is TRBV3-1 (or the pseudogene TRBV3-2) and J is TRBJ1-1; TRBD1 might be the D (5 bases). CDR1 LGHDT and CDR2 YNNKEL come from the germline V gene (reference sequence). Trimming took off 5 bases at V and 5 bases at J, with 9 bases between the two ends. The CDR3 loop spans 12 amino acids. This CDR3 reads CASSSRGTEAFF. The CDR3 nucleotides read TGTGCCAGCAGCTCAAGGGGAACTGAAGCTTTCTTT.